What follows are 6 T cell receptor beta chains derived from one specimen sequenced in a study of T cell changes during pregnancy in multiple sclerosis. This table comes from immunoSEQ multiplex PCR, and its TCRdb copy is limited to in-frame clones, with some not included. The sample shows some 97,000 clones, around 92% of them seen only once. The starting material was peripheral blood, obtained after pregnancy. Every receptor here comes from a female donor with multiple sclerosis, enrolled in a pregnancy study.

The chain employs TRBV18 and TRBJ2-3; D perhaps matches TRBD1 (6 bases). CDR1 is KGHSH, CDR2 LQKENI, per germline. The V and J ends lost 6 bases and 0 bases respectively, with 10 bases between them. The CDR3 is 14 amino acids. The CDR3 DNA sequence: TGTGCCAGCTCTGGGGGCCTTAGCACAGATACGCAGTATTTT. Translating it yields CASSGGLSTDTQYF.

The chain employs TRBV9 and TRBJ1-4; 12 bases align to TRBD1. The trim removed 3 bases at V and 15 bases at J, leaving 9 bases unmatched. From germline, CDR1 is SGDLS and CDR2 YYNGEE. CDR3 length: 14 residues. The CDR3, as DNA: TGTGCCAGCAGCGCGGGACAGGGGGCGGAAAAGGTGTTTTTT. Translating it yields CASSAGQGAEKVFF. Full variable domain (outside the CDR3, taken from reference TRBV9 and TRBJ1-4): DSGVTQTPKHLITATGQRVTLRCSPRSGDLSVYWYQQSLDQGLQFLIQYYNGEERAKGNILERFSAQQFPDLHSELNLSSLELGDSALYFCASSAGQGAEKVFFGSGTQLSVL.

A single count supports this clone. The chain is built from TRBV29-1 and TRBJ1-2; possibly TRBD1 for D (6 bases). The CDR3 totals 15 residues. V lost 4 bases and J 3 bases, leaving 18 bases between the germline ends. In germline, CDR1 is SQVTM, CDR2 ANQGSEA. CDR3 coding DNA: TGCAGCGTTGTCGGCGGGGGGCCTAAATACTATGGCTACACCTTC. This gives the protein CSVVGGGPKYYGYTF.

This clone was seen a single time. The chain joins TRBV7-3 to TRBJ2-3; 11 bases agree with TRBD2. V was clipped by 2 bases and J by 5 bases; unmatched bases: 9. This CDR3 has 17 residues. Germline V gene lookup returns CDR1 SGHTA and CDR2 FQGTGA. CDR3 DNA sequence: TGTGCCAGCAGCTTATCGACTAGCGGGATAGCGGGAGATACGCAGTATTTT. Encoded protein: CASSLSTSGIAGDTQYF.

The chain is built from TRBV30 and TRBJ2-7; weak D call: TRBD1 (5 bases). V lost 2 bases and J lost 2, with 19 bases in between. This CDR3 comprises 16 residues. The germline CDR1 and CDR2 sequences are GTSNPN and SVGIG (reference sequence). The CDR3 loop reads CAWSFHPVDTTYEQYF. CDR3 DNA: TGTGCCTGGAGTTTCCACCCGGTGGACACAACCTACGAGCAGTACTTC.

The chain links TRBV7-2 to TRBJ2-7; D is possibly TRBD2 (6 bases). CDR3 length equals 15 residues. CDR1 and CDR2 (germline): SGHTA, FQGNSA. The V end lost 5 bases, the J end lost 2 bases, and 16 bases lay between the germline ends. CDR3 protein: CASSLTGTQAYEQYF. Written as DNA, the CDR3 is TGTGCCAGCAGCCTGACCGGGACTCAGGCCTACGAGCAGTACTTC.